The following is a TCR beta chain sequence with its context. This clone's antigen is unknown. No base quality information exists; no much larger clone differs at one position. V is pruned by 1 base and J by 8 bases, leaving 13 bases of the junction without a gene match. CDR1 and CDR2 are read off the germline V gene as SQVTM and ANQGSEA. The CDR3 numbers 16 residues from cysteine through phenylalanine. The entry retains the CDR3 DNA only, 48 bases that are in frame from base 1. This sample is drawn from a study of identical twins listed by TCRdb under 2016. About the full investigation: The study deep-sequenced TCR alpha and beta repertoires from monozygotic twins, unrelated adults of various ages and cord blood to test whether fetal clonotypes persist. Replicate twin experiments were performed at different times using different library preparation protocols to rule out contamination. General conclusions and limits of the study: A weaker excess of twin sharing was found in beta out-of-frame sequences because the signal-to-noise ratio was lowered by fewer shared sequences. Fewer insertions were carried by abundant cord blood beta clonotypes, a similar but weaker trend appeared in young adult naive repertoires, and no such trend appeared in memory repertoires. Conclusions relied on cross-sectional statistical analysis, since the same donors could not be followed over many years. Compared with coincidental sharing between unrelated individuals, out-of-frame TCR alpha sequences shared between twins had an excess of sequences with low generation probability. Out-of-frame TCR alpha sharing in monozygotic twins was systematically underestimated by recombination models, whereas sharing between unrelated individuals was in agreement with the recombination models. Invariant T cells such as MAIT and iNKT could partly confound zero-insertion analyses, although diverse VJ usage argued against such confounding for most clonotypes.

Every donor in the study was a healthy Caucasian. The twin cohort comprised three pairs of female monozygotic twins, all aged about 18 to 29 years. Peripheral blood mononuclear cells were used as the source from which RNA for TCR libraries was isolated. Receptor amplification or capture employed 5' RACE. Sequencing used an Illumina HiSeq 2000. A universal primer binding site was added through template switching, and the final cDNA carried a unique molecular identifier so that TCR cDNA molecules could be counted accurately. Specific primers in the conserved constant-segment region were used to synthesize first-strand cDNA for TCR alpha and beta chains. To control for contamination, each cDNA library was double barcoded with a SMART-Mk sample barcode plus Illumina barcodes. TruSeq adapter sequences, together with Illumina sample barcodes, were added in two successive PCR steps. TCR alpha and beta cDNA libraries were sequenced on the Illumina HiSeq platform with custom primers. The original methods were these. Unique molecular identifiers were extracted from raw reads with MiGEC, and CDR3 positions were determined with MiXCR. For each individual, recombination models were inferred using an EM algorithm with the repgenHMM and IGoR tools. The tcR package in R was used for shared clonotype analysis, with sharing normalized by the product of cloneset sizes. To study raw recombination free of thymic and clonal selection effects, out-of-frame nonproductive sequences were analyzed. In-frame beta chains were kept once TCRdb had trimmed the public reads at Q25 with fastp and called clones with MiXCR. Rows with one shared CDR3 protein collapse into an entry with the most common genes and DNA. The V and J calls and clone size come from TCRdb's table, not from the authors' own analysis. This sample comprises 690,000 or so distinct CDR3 sequences, about 9.4% of them detected only once. Around 0.98% of the sample is in the top ten clones.

The same data also contributed to another study, on yellow fever vaccine responses in identical twins. According to the second study: The T cell response to vaccination in identical twins was reported by the authors to appear partly convergent and partly personalized. Focusing on identical twins, the study followed the T cell clones that responded to the vaccine, and did so with precision.

Rearrangement joined TRBV29-1 to TRBJ1-2; 10 junctional bases match TRBD1. Sample: PBMCs. The sequence came from a woman aged 18-30 years in good health. The bases are TGCAGCGTTGAAGCGATACTGGTGGGACAGGGGATCGGCTACACCTTC. This sequence encodes CSVEAILVGQGIGYTF.